This TCR beta chain comes out of a study of T cell responses to AZD1222 COVID-19 vaccine. The protocol was immunoSEQ multiplex PCR, while the TCRdb copy is restricted to in-frame clones and leaves out a portion. The sample carries about 190,000 clones, approximately 90% recorded once. Whole-study results and caveats: Mostly white British, mostly female donors; authors suggested clonal diversity may be underestimated. Among those given AZD1222, only six were seropositive at baseline.

Trimming left V 6 bases short and J 2 bases short, with 23 bases between. The V gene's germline CDR1 is SGHAT and CDR2 FQNNGV. This CDR3 contains 17 residues. This clone was seen a single time. What it binds is not known. Sequencing used peripheral blood, obtained on day 0 of AZD1222 vaccination. The rearrangement joins TRBV11-2 to TRBJ2-7; D not certain. The clonotype originates from an adult in good health. Here the CDR3 reads CASRVPAVGERTYEQYF. CDR3 sequence (DNA): TGTGCCAGCAGGGTCCCGGCGGTTGGAGAAAGAACCTACGAGCAGTACTTC.